These T cell receptor beta chains were read from a single sample in a study of CD8+ T cells in alopecia areata. Measured with immunoSEQ multiplex PCR; TCRdb has only the in-frame clones, and not every one. The data hold just over 20,000 clones, with more than 60% observed a single time. Specimen: CD4+ Tregs sorted from blood. These receptors were taken from a human donor with alopecia areata. The CDR3 runs from the conserved cysteine through the conserved F or W. D genes are given only for firm matches. A row's size may be missing; if present it is once, few, many or a size class.

clone size,J gene,D gene,V gene,CDR3 protein,CDR3 DNA
few,TRBJ2-5,-,TRBV7-2,CASSLGGRRAETQYF,TGTGCCAGCAGCTTAGGAGGCCGACGGGCGGAGACCCAGTACTTC
-,TRBJ1-6,-,TRBV10-3,CATGVDSPLHF,TGTGCCACCGGGGTTGATTCACCCCTCCACTTT
-,TRBJ2-7,-,TRBV5-1,CASSLTGSEQYF,TGCGCCAGCAGCTTAACAGGTTCCGAGCAGTACTTC
few,TRBJ2-7,-,TRBV6-6,CASSYSVKGAYEQYF,TGTGCCAGCAGTTACTCGGTCAAGGGGGCCTACGAGCAGTACTTC
-,TRBJ1-2,-,TRBV2,CASNTGAFYGYTF,TGTGCCAGCAACACGGGAGCTTTCTATGGCTACACCTTC
few,TRBJ2-2,-,TRBV27,CASRLLANTGELFF,TGTGCCAGCAGGTTACTAGCGAACACCGGGGAGCTGTTTTTT
-,TRBJ2-1,-,TRBV20-1,CSARESYEQFF,TGCAGTGCCCGCGAGAGTTATGAGCAGTTCTTC
-,TRBJ2-5,TRBD2,TRBV5-1,CASSSGLAGVGETQYF,TGCGCCAGCAGCTCTGGTTTAGCGGGAGTCGGCGAGACCCAGTACTTC
-,TRBJ2-7,-,TRBV28,CASSLAHASPGYEQYF,TGTGCCAGCAGTTTGGCCCACGCCTCACCGGGCTACGAGCAGTACTTC
-,TRBJ1-2,TRBD1,TRBV19,CASSGQGLGNYGYTF,TGTGCCAGTAGCGGACAGGGGTTGGGAAACTATGGCTACACCTTC
-,TRBJ2-2,-,TRBV30,CAWRPSGEAGELFF,TGTGCCTGGAGGCCCTCAGGGGAAGCCGGGGAGCTGTTTTTT
once,TRBJ1-1,-,TRBV7-3,CASSLAPGTEAFF,TGTGCCAGCAGCCTAGCCCCCGGCACTGAAGCTTTCTTT
-,TRBJ2-5,-,TRBV19,CASSNVIQETQYF,TGTGCCAGTAGTAACGTAATCCAAGAGACCCAGTACTTC
-,TRBJ2-7,-,TRBV19,CATGAQYF,TGTGCCACCGGTGCGCAGTACTTC
few,TRBJ1-5,-,TRBV20-1,CSASGGQPQHF,TGCAGTGCTAGTGGGGGCCAGCCCCAGCATTTT
-,TRBJ2-7,TRBD1,TRBV7-2,CASSRDRRPYYEQYF,TGTGCCAGCAGTCGGGACAGGAGGCCCTATTACGAGCAGTACTTC
-,TRBJ1-1,-,TRBV19,CASSIIIDTEAFF,TGTGCCAGTAGTATTATAATAGACACTGAAGCTTTCTTT
-,TRBJ1-3,-,TRBV2,CATQESLPDTIYF,TGTGCCACCCAGGAATCCCTCCCAGACACCATATATTTT
-,TRBJ1-5,TRBD1,TRBV5-1,CASSPTGQRNQPQHF,TGCGCCAGCAGCCCCACGGGACAGAGGAATCAGCCCCAGCATTTT
once,TRBJ2-6,-,TRBV7-2,CASSPDLHAPAGANVLTF,TGTGCCAGCAGCCCTGACTTGCACGCTCCGGCTGGGGCCAACGTCCTGACTTTC
few,TRBJ2-2,-,TRBV19,CASSAWGSVIGELFF,TGTGCCAGCTCTGCCTGGGGGTCGGTTATCGGGGAGCTGTTTTTT
-,TRBJ1-1,TRBD1,TRBV29-1,CSGGTGEAFF,TGCAGCGGGGGGACAGGTGAAGCTTTCTTT
-,TRBJ1-4,TRBD1,TRBV7-2,CASSRATGAGEKLFF,TGTGCCAGCAGCCGTGCGACAGGGGCTGGCGAAAAACTGTTTTTT
-,TRBJ2-3,-,TRBV20-1,CSANGADTQYF,TGCAGTGCTAATGGGGCAGATACGCAGTATTTT
few,TRBJ2-1,-,TRBV7-9,CASSLGQASYNEQFF,TGTGCCAGCAGCTTAGGTCAGGCGTCCTACAATGAGCAGTTCTTC
-,TRBJ2-3,TRBD2,TRBV7-2,CASSFRGVGQNRQYF,TGTGCCAGCAGCTTCCGGGGGGTGGGGCAAAACCGGCAGTATTTT
-,TRBJ2-1,-,TRBV7-2,CASSLAGGWYNEQFF,TGTGCCAGCAGCTTAGCCGGGGGATGGTACAATGAGCAGTTCTTC
-,TRBJ2-1,-,TRBV5-4,CASSLEPDNEQFF,TGTGCCAGCAGCTTGGAGCCTGACAATGAGCAGTTCTTC
few,TRBJ2-5,TRBD1,TRBV29-1,CSVSRTGTETQYF,TGCAGCGTCTCCAGGACAGGGACGGAGACCCAGTACTTC
-,TRBJ2-7,TRBD1,TRBV25-1,CASRRQGGYEQYF,TGTGCCAGCAGAAGACAGGGGGGCTACGAGCAGTACTTC
-,TRBJ1-3,-,TRBV6-6,CASKPALSGNTIYF,TGTGCCAGCAAACCAGCCCTCTCTGGAAACACCATATATTTT
-,TRBJ1-1,-,TRBV5-5,CASSLDIAEAFF,TGTGCCAGCAGCTTGGACATCGCTGAAGCTTTCTTT
few,TRBJ2-7,TRBD2,TRBV7-2,CASSLRAFPSGRASYEQYF,TGTGCCAGCAGCTTAAGGGCCTTTCCTAGCGGGAGGGCCTCCTACGAGCAGTACTTC
-,TRBJ2-1,-,TRBV2,CASKTRSSYNEQFF,TGTGCCAGCAAGACTAGGAGCTCCTACAATGAGCAGTTCTTC
-,TRBJ1-5,-,TRBV30,CAWSVKSNQPQHF,TGTGCCTGGAGTGTAAAGAGCAATCAGCCCCAGCATTTT
-,TRBJ2-1,TRBD1,TRBV5-5,CASSQGQGAFDEQFF,TGTGCCAGCAGCCAGGGACAGGGGGCGTTCGATGAGCAGTTCTTC
-,TRBJ1-5,TRBD1,TRBV28,CASSLTGYNQPQHF,TGTGCCAGCAGCCTGACAGGGTATAATCAGCCCCAGCATTTT